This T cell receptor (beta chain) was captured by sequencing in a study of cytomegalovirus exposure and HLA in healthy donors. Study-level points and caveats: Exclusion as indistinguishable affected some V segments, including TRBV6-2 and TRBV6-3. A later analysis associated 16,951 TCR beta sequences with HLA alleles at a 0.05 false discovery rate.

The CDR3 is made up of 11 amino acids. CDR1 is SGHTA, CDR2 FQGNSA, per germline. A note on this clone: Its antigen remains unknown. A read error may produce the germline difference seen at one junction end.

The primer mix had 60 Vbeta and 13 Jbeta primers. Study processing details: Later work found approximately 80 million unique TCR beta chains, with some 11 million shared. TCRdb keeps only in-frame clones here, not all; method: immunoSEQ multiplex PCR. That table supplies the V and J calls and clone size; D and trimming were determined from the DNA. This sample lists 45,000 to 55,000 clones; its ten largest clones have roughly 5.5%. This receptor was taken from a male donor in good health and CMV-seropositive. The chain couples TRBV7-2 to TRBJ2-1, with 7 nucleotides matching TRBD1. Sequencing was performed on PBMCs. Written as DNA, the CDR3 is TGTGCCAGCTCACAAACAGGGGAGCGGTTCTTC. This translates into CASSQTGERFF.